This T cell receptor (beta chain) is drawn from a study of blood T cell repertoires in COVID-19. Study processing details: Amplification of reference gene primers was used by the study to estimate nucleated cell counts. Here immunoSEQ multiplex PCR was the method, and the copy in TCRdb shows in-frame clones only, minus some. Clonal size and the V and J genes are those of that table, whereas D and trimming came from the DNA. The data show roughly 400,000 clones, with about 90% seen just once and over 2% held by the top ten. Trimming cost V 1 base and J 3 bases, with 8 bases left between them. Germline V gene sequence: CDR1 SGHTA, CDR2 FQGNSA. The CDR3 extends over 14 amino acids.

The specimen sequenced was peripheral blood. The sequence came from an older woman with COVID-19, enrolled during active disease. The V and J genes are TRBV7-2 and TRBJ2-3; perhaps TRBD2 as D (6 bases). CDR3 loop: CASSLVAVTDTQYF. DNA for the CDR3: TGTGCCAGCAGCTTAGTAGCGGTAACAGATACGCAGTATTTT. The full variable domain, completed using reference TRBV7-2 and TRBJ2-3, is GAGVSQSPSNKVTEKGKDVELRCDPISGHTALYWYRQSLGQGLEFLIYFQGNSAPDKSGLPSDRFSAERTGGSVSTLTIQRTQQEDSAVYLCASSLVAVTDTQYFGPGTRLTVL.